This TCR beta chain was recorded in a study of T cells in Graves' hyperthyroidism and ophthalmopathy. Thyroid ultrasound and orbital computed tomography, with clinical symptoms and serum thyroxine and TRAb, informed diagnoses. Template material for amplifying TCR beta CDR3 regions consisted of RNA transcripts. With the HTBI primer set, the TCR CDR3 went through a first round of RT-PCR. TCRdb called the multiplex PCR reads again in MiXCR, with one record for every CDR3 protein. This sample has fewer than 400,000 distinct CDR3 sequences; around 15% occur once, and the top ten carry around 30%. This receptor was taken from a man over 45 with Graves' ophthalmopathy. Sequencing was carried out using blood.

The CDR3 nucleotides are TGCGCCAGCAGCCCCAAAGGAACAGGGTACACTGAAGCTTTCTTT. Translation: CASSPKGTGYTEAFF. The V gene is TRBV4-1, the J gene TRBJ1-1; weak D call: TRBD1 (6 bases). Per the germline V gene, CDR1 is MGHRA and CDR2 is YSYEKL. Trimming pared 4 bases from V and 3 bases from J, leaving 15 bases between. The CDR3 length is 15 residues.